This T cell receptor (beta chain) was sequenced for a study of blood T cell repertoires in COVID-19 (dated by TCRdb to about 2020). Context from the whole study: The collaborator samples originated in the United States, Italy and Spain and spanned the acute and convalescent phases of COVID-19. The prospective study material was composed of cDNA or gDNA derived from T cells, B-cell-depleted T cells, or PBMCs. Subjects who had been exposed to COVID-19, were actively infected with it, or had recovered from it provided the deeply sampled blood TCRbeta repertoires that made up the dataset. The repertoires were released in a freely available public database meant as a resource for research on the immune response to SARS-CoV-2. Samples were obtained from the ongoing ImmuneRACE study (first 160 participants) and from 950 to 1,500 subjects provided by 6 global collaborators. Sample metadata almost always included a de-identified subject ID, COVID-19 status, age in years and sex. HLA class I and class II types, where available, came from metadata supplied by the sample provider rather than from assay-based typing. Here is what the overall study found, with its caveats: Clinical and demographic metadata were provided uncurated, with the amount varying by source and participant.

With respect to this clone: Its antigen remains undetermined. The input lacks base qualities; no much larger clone sits a single base away.

V is pared back by 4 bases and J by 3 bases, with 7 bases lying between the germline termini. The germline V gene (reference sequence) provides CDR1 LNHDA and CDR2 SQIVND. There are 14 amino acids in the CDR3, from cysteine to phenylalanine inclusive. Solely the CDR3 DNA is kept, with 42 bases framed from the first base. The immunoSEQ Assay, a bias-controlled multiplex PCR, was used to amplify TCRbeta CDR3 regions from genomic DNA. The authors processed their data as follows. The number of nucleated cells in each sample was estimated by amplification of reference gene primers within the assay. To quantify the absolute abundance of each unique TCRbeta CDR3 rearrangement, sequence reads were collapsed and filtered. For each sample, productive Simpson clonality was calculated as the square root of Simpson's diversity index across productive rearrangements. Drawn from immuneACCESS, this table holds only the in-frame rearrangements with V and J called that TCRdb kept. Clones are partly lost; checked studies trace under half to an unresolved V gene and leave the rest unexplained. That table supplies the V and J calls and clone size; D and trimming were determined from the DNA. This sample lists about 16,000 clones; roughly four fifths were detected once. About 19% of the sample is held by the ten biggest clonotypes.

Collaborating institutions collected whole blood in K2EDTA tubes following their own protocols. For TCRbeta analysis, collaborator samples were shipped as frozen whole blood, as isolated PBMCs, or as DNA extracted from either sample type. The rearrangement joined TRBV19 to TRBJ2-6, with no reliable assignment of the D segment. Sequenced: peripheral blood. The receptor's source is a man older than 75 with active COVID-19. The DNA sequence is given as TGTGCCAGTAGTAGACAAATTGGGGCCAACGTCCTGACTTTC. It is translated as CASSRQIGANVLTF.